The next 22 T cell receptor beta chains were all read from a single sample in a study of blood T cell repertoires in COVID-19. Clones were sequenced by immunoSEQ multiplex PCR, and TCRdb holds only the in-frame ones, with some missing. The sample has roughly 330,000 clones; just over 85% are singletons. Sequencing input: PBMCs or T cells enriched from blood (not recorded which). Every receptor here comes from a woman between 18 and 29 years old who had recovered from COVID-19.

The chain has TRBV28 and TRBJ1-1; TRBD1 agrees at 7 bases. Looked up from germline, CDR1 is MDHEN and CDR2 is SYDVKM. J lost 4 bases, V lost 10 bases, and 9 bases had no gene match. The length of the CDR3 is 13 residues. CDR3 in amino acids: CATQQGKRTEAFF. The DNA of the CDR3 is TGTGCCACCCAACAGGGGAAGCGCACTGAAGCTTTCTTT. The complete variable domain, with remaining parts taken from reference TRBV28 and TRBJ1-1, reads DVKVTQSSRYLVKRTGEKVFLECVQDMDHENMFWYRQDPGLGLRLIYFSYDVKMKEKGDIPEGYSVSREKKERFSLILESASTNQTSMYLCATQQGKRTEAFFGQGTRLTVV.

CDR3: CATQTTGVSYEQYF. CDR3 in DNA: TGTGCCACCCAAACGACAGGGGTTTCCTACGAGCAGTACTTC. The rearrangement joins TRBV10-3 to TRBJ2-7; 8 positions agree with TRBD1. V dropped 10 bases and J dropped 1; count of bases not matched to a gene: 9. CDR3 length: 14 amino acids. CDR1 and CDR2 from the germline V gene are ENHRY and SYGVKD.

J is TRBJ1-2 and V is TRBV5-1; D unclear. CDR1 SGHRS and CDR2 YFSETQ come from the germline V gene. The CDR3 consists of 13 residues. V gave up 5 bases and J gave up 4 bases, with 12 bases separating them. The CDR3 protein is CASRIDNGYGYTF. Written as DNA, the CDR3 is TGCGCCAGCAGGATCGACAACGGCTATGGCTACACCTTC.

This chain connects TRBV15 to TRBJ2-7, with 7 nucleotides matching TRBD1. The V and J ends lost 0 bases and 2 bases, in that order; junction bases with no gene match: 4. CDR1 and CDR2 (germline): LNHNV, YYDKDF (reference sequence). The CDR3 totals 15 residues. In DNA, the CDR3 is TGTGCCACCAGCAGAGACGCACAGGGGCCCTACGAGCAGTACTTC. Translation gives CATSRDAQGPYEQYF. Filled out from reference TRBV15 and TRBJ2-7, the complete variable domain reads DAMVIQNPRYQVTQFGKPVTLSCSQTLNHNVMYWYQQKSSQAPKLLFHYYDKDFNNEADTPDNFQSRRPNTSFCFLDIRSPGLGDTAMYLCATSRDAQGPYEQYFGPGTRLTVT.

V usage is TRBV3-1 (or the pseudogene TRBV3-2) and J usage is TRBJ2-3, with a tentative D call TRBD2 (6 bases). The germline V and J ends were trimmed by 7 bases and 2 bases, with 13 bases remaining between them. CDR3 length: 14 residues. CDR1 and CDR2 (germline): LGHDT, YNNKEL (reference sequence). The CDR3 sequence is CASKEGFYTDTQYF. The CDR3 coding sequence is TGTGCCAGCAAGGAGGGGTTTTACACAGATACGCAGTATTTT.

The gene calls are TRBV18 and TRBJ1-3, with D maybe TRBD1 (5 bases). The CDR3 has 16 amino acids. Trimming shortened V by 5 bases and J by 0 bases, and 14 bases separated the two germline ends. From germline, CDR1 is KGHSH and CDR2 LQKENI. The CDR3 is CASSWGLGSSGNTIYF. The CDR3 DNA follows: TGTGCCAGCTCATGGGGCCTGGGAAGCTCTGGAAACACCATATATTTT.

The rearrangement joins TRBV2 to TRBJ2-5; maybe TRBD1 (5 bases). The CDR3 runs to 14 residues. Deletions cut 5 bases from V and 3 bases from J, with 13 bases between. Germline V gene lookup returns CDR1 SNHLY and CDR2 FYNNEI. The CDR3 sequence: CASSMTVLEETQYF. The DNA for the CDR3 is TGTGCCAGCAGTATGACAGTTTTAGAAGAGACCCAGTACTTC.

CDR3 in DNA: TGTGCCAGCAGCGTGTGGACTAGCGGGAGGGCCCCGAACACCGGGGAGCTGTTTTTT. Translation: CASSVWTSGRAPNTGELFF. The V gene is TRBV9, the J gene TRBJ2-2; 15 nucleotides agree with TRBD2. Looked up from germline, CDR1 is SGDLS and CDR2 is YYNGEE. The CDR3 has 19 residues. V dropped 2 bases and J dropped 0; count of bases not matched to a gene: 5.

This clone was observed a handful of times. The CDR3 is CASSPWDRGMGMNTEAFF. The CDR3 nucleotides read TGTGCCAGCAGTCCCTGGGACAGGGGGATGGGGATGAACACTGAAGCTTTCTTT. The chain carries TRBV27 and TRBJ1-1, with TRBD1 identical over 11 bases. With 5 bases clipped from V and 0 bases from J, the junction kept 11 bases outside the gene matches. CDR1 MNHEY and CDR2 SMNVEV come from the germline V gene (reference sequence). This CDR3 contains 18 residues.

The rearrangement joins TRBV2 to TRBJ2-1; 12 bases align to TRBD2. V shed 5 bases, J shed 0 bases, and the junction held 2 bases outside the gene matches. CDR3 length: 16 amino acids. Germline assignment: CDR1 SNHLY and CDR2 FYNNEI. The CDR3 loop reads CASSQGLAGSYNEQFF. The DNA for the CDR3 is TGTGCCAGCAGTCAGGGACTAGCGGGCTCCTACAATGAGCAGTTCTTC.

The chain combines TRBV19 with TRBJ2-1, with 7 bases matching TRBD2. The germline V gene encodes CDR1 LNHDA and CDR2 SQIVND (reference sequence). Trimming cost V 6 bases and J 5 bases; bases outside gene matches: 4. The CDR3 consists of 13 residues. Here the CDR3 DNA reads TGTGCCAGTAGAAGGGACTATAACAATGAGCAGTTCTTC. Translating it yields CASRRDYNNEQFF. Drawing the rest from reference TRBV19 and TRBJ2-1, the complete variable domain is DGGITQSPKYLFRKEGQNVTLSCEQNLNHDAMYWYRQDPGQGLRLIYYSQIVNDFQKGDIAEGYSVSREKKESFPLTVTSAQKNPTAFYLCASRRDYNNEQFFGPGTRLTVL.

In its sample, this clone ranks as medium-sized (0.01 to 0.1%). V usage is TRBV9 and J usage is TRBJ1-2; TRBD1 is a possible D gene (5 bases). The CDR3 loop spans 15 amino acids. From germline, CDR1 is SGDLS and CDR2 YYNGEE. Trimming took off 0 bases at V and 1 base at J, with 10 bases between the two ends. This CDR3 reads CASSVEARDNYGYTF. The CDR3 bases are TGTGCCAGCAGCGTAGAGGCCAGGGATAACTATGGCTACACCTTC. Supplemented by reference TRBV9 and TRBJ1-2, the full variable domain reads DSGVTQTPKHLITATGQRVTLRCSPRSGDLSVYWYQQSLDQGLQFLIQYYNGEERAKGNILERFSAQQFPDLHSELNLSSLELGDSALYFCASSVEARDNYGYTFGSGTRLTVV.

This chain links TRBV9 with TRBJ2-1; 9 nucleotides agree with TRBD1. This CDR3 has 14 amino acids. V dropped 0 bases and J dropped 8; count of bases not matched to a gene: 3. Germline assignment: CDR1 SGDLS and CDR2 YYNGEE. The CDR3 here is CASSVGTGADEQFF. The CDR3 DNA reads as TGTGCCAGCAGCGTAGGGACAGGGGCGGATGAGCAGTTCTTC.

This chain links TRBV27 with TRBJ2-7, with TRBD2 as a possible D gene (6 bases). CDR3 size: 14 residues. Germline CDR1 is MNHEY and CDR2 is SMNVEV (reference sequence). Trimming stripped 6 bases from V and 6 bases from J, with 18 bases between. This chain's CDR3 is CASRPIPGTGEQYF. The CDR3, as DNA: TGTGCCAGCAGACCAATCCCGGGGACTGGCGAGCAGTACTTC.

V usage is TRBV1 and J usage is TRBJ1-1; TRBD1, the D gene given by the table, was not confirmed from the DNA. TRBV1 is given as a pseudogene. This CDR3 is built from 15 residues. CDR3 residues: CTSSPFEGATAEAFF. CDR3 nucleotide sequence: TGCACCAGCAGCCCCTTCGAAGGGGCGACCGCCGAAGCTTTCTTT.

The chain couples TRBV5-8 to TRBJ1-2, with TRBD1 as a possible D gene (5 bases). The V gene lost 0 bases and the J gene lost 4 bases, with 19 bases spanning the gap. Looked up from germline, CDR1 is SGHTS and CDR2 is YDEGEE. This CDR3 region has 17 residues. CDR3 amino acids: CASSLDGGGGLSYGYTF. DNA for the CDR3: TGTGCCAGCAGCTTGGATGGCGGGGGTGGGCTCTCCTATGGCTACACCTTC.

The chain employs TRBV7-9 and TRBJ1-1; 7 bases map to TRBD1. This CDR3 is 13 amino acids long. V gave up 2 bases and J gave up 6 bases; unmatched junction bases: 3. Germline V CDR1 and CDR2: SEHNR, FQNEAQ (reference sequence). The CDR3 protein is CASSLTGVSEAFF. CDR3 coding DNA: TGTGCCAGCAGCTTAACAGGGGTATCTGAAGCTTTCTTT.

The chain combines TRBV5-1 with TRBJ2-3; 7 bases are a match to TRBD2. The CDR3 extends over 17 amino acids. V trimming: 0 bases; J trimming: 2 bases; junction bases outside the gene matches: 9. Per germline, CDR1 SGHRS and CDR2 YFSETQ. The CDR3 DNA reads TGCGCCAGCAGCTTGGCCGTTGGCGGGGGTACCACAGATACGCAGTATTTT. Amino acids: CASSLAVGGGTTDTQYF. The whole variable domain, filled in from reference TRBV5-1 and TRBJ2-3, reads KAGVTQTPRYLIKTRGQQVTLSCSPISGHRSVSWYQQTPGQGLQFLFEYFSETQRNKGNFPGRFSGRQFSNSRSEMNVSTLELGDSALYLCASSLAVGGGTTDTQYFGPGTRLTVL.

The chain carries TRBV28 and TRBJ1-6; D perhaps matches TRBD1 (5 bases). The CDR3 loop spans 14 amino acids. CDR1 is MDHEN, CDR2 SYDVKM, per germline. V lost 5 bases and J 7 bases, leaving 12 bases between the germline ends. CDR3 nucleotides: TGTGCCAGCAGTATGGGGGGATGGAATTCACCCCTCCACTTT. Protein: CASSMGGWNSPLHF.

V gene TRBV6-6 combines with J gene TRBJ1-2; tentative D call: TRBD1 (6 bases). The germline gives CDR1 MNHNY, CDR2 SVGAGI (reference sequence). The CDR3 covers 12 residues. V lost 6 bases to trimming and J lost 6 bases, with 11 bases between them. In DNA form, the CDR3 reads TGTGCCAGCAGCCCCGCAGGGGATGGCTACACCTTC. It yields the protein CASSPAGDGYTF.

V gene TRBV5-1 combines with J gene TRBJ2-5; 7 nucleotides match TRBD1. Trimming at V came to 5 bases and at J to 4 bases, leaving 8 bases not matched to a gene. The CDR3 has 14 residues. Germline V CDR1 and CDR2: SGHRS, YFSETQ. The CDR3 sequence is CASSEGGAAETQYF. The DNA for the CDR3 is TGCGCCAGCAGTGAAGGGGGCGCAGCAGAGACCCAGTACTTC.

This clone was found a few times. V gene TRBV11-2 combines with J gene TRBJ2-7; TRBD1 matches at 8 bases. V lost 9 bases and J lost 5; bases outside the gene matches: 9. This CDR3 is 13 amino acids long. CDR1 and CDR2 from the germline V gene are SGHAT and FQNNGV. CDR3 in DNA: TGTGCCAGTGCGACAGGGGCCAAAGACGAGCAGTACTTC. Residues: CASATGAKDEQYF.